Sequencing of this T cell receptor (beta chain) was carried out in a study of cytomegalovirus exposure and HLA in healthy donors. Study-wide findings and caveats: The study designated 150 or so TCR beta chains cytomegalovirus-associated. In vitro confirmation showed three CMV-associated chains to be CMV antigen specific.

Some clones are missing from TCRdb's copy, which holds only in-frame ones; the method was immunoSEQ multiplex PCR. The data show about 200,000 clones, with 80% to 90% seen just once and about 2% held by the top ten. Concerning this clone itself: No antigen is known for it.

CDR3 length equals 11 residues. The V end was cut by 4 bases, the J end by 6 bases, with 8 bases between. Germline CDR1 reads SGHDT; CDR2 reads YYEEEE. V is TRBV5-6 and J is TRBJ2-7; D unclear. The sequence derives from a woman under 30 in good health and CMV-seropositive. Sequencing input: PBMCs. Written as DNA, the CDR3 is TGTGCCAGCAGCCGTAGTCTCGAGCAGTACTTC. Residues: CASSRSLEQYF. The full variable domain, with the rest looked up from reference TRBV5-6 and TRBJ2-7, is DAGVTQSPTHLIKTRGQQVTLRCSPKSGHDTVSWYQQALGQGPQFIFQYYEEEERQRGNFPDRFSGHQFPNYSSELNVNALLLGDSALYLCASSRSLEQYFGPGTRLTVT.